The 17 T cell receptor beta chains listed next were all sequenced from one sample in a study of T cell clonality in common variable immunodeficiency. The method was immunoSEQ multiplex PCR; TCRdb's version includes in-frame clones alone and lacks a portion of them. The profile covers approximately 60,000 clones, none occurring a single time. The sequenced sample consisted of peripheral blood mononuclear cells. These receptors all stem from a person aged 18-70 years in good health.

This clone has ten or more counts. The read terminates 3 residues before the CDR3 end, so the remaining end is supplied by the germline J gene. This rearrangement joins TRBV18 to TRBJ2-5; no firm D call. The CDR3 contains 12 residues. Germline CDR1 is KGHSH and CDR2 is LQKENI. The ends were cut back, 3 bases at V and 5 bases at J, with 7 bases in the middle. Here the CDR3 reads CASSPAGETQYF. CDR3 bases read: TGTGCCAGCTCACCGGCCGGGGAGACC. The full variable domain, rest sourced from reference TRBV18 and TRBJ2-5, is NAGVMQNPRHLVRRRGQEARLRCSPMKGHSHVYWYRQLPEEGLKFMVYLQKENIIDESGMPKERFSAEFPKEGPSILRIQQVVRGDSAAYFCASSPAGETQYFGPGTRLLVL.

This clone was seen ten or more times. The read finishes 3 residues shy of the CDR3 end, and the germline J gene is used to complete it. V usage is TRBV5-4 and J usage is TRBJ2-2; 7 bases align to TRBD2. The CDR3 contains 16 residues. Per the germline V gene, CDR1 is SGHNT and CDR2 is YYREEE (reference sequence). The CDR3 is CASSLAFMRGNSPLFF. The part of the CDR3 DNA that was read is TGTGCCAGCAGCTTGGCGTTTATGCGGGGGAATTCACCG.

This clone was observed a few times. The CDR3 extends 3 residues past the end of the read, so its final part is completed from the germline J gene. J is TRBJ2-5 and V is TRBV7-3; 10 positions agree with TRBD1. The germline CDR1 and CDR2 sequences are SGHTA and FQGTGA. With V trimmed by 2 bases and J by 0 bases, 0 bases remained unmatched. This CDR3 spans 15 amino acids. The CDR3 reads CASSLGTGDQETQYF. Incomplete CDR3 DNA: TGTGCCAGCAGCTTAGGGACAGGGGACCAAGAGACC. The whole variable domain, remainder taken from reference TRBV7-3 and TRBJ2-5, is GAGVSQTPSNKVTEKGKYVELRCDPISGHTALYWYRQSLGQGPEFLIYFQGTGAADDSGLPNDRFFAVRPEGSVSTLKIQRTERGDSAVYLCASSLGTGDQETQYFGPGTRLLVL.

This clone came up many times. The sequenced fragment ends 3 residues before the CDR3 boundary, so the rest is inferred from the germline J gene. The V gene is TRBV6-2 or TRBV6-3, the J gene TRBJ1-3; D is unclear. Looked up from germline, CDR1 is MNHEY and CDR2 is SVGEGT. The CDR3 runs to 11 residues. The CDR3 here is CYPSSGNTIYF. The covered CDR3 bases are TGTTACCCCAGCTCTGGAAACACC.

This clone was seen at least ten times. The missing CDR3 end, 3 residues past where the read stops, is filled in from the germline J gene. The chain couples TRBV2 to TRBJ1-5; 10 bases fit TRBD1. The CDR3 covers 14 residues. The V and J ends lost 8 bases and 3 bases, in that order; junction bases with no gene match: 4. Germline values: CDR1 SNHLY, CDR2 FYNNEI. CDR3 sequence: CASGGTGDNQPQHF. The CDR3 DNA, read in part, is TGTGCCAGCGGCGGGACAGGGGACAATCAGCCC.

This clone was detected ten times or more. The CDR3 extends 3 residues past the end of the read, so its final part is completed from the germline J gene. The rearrangement uses TRBV5-4 and TRBJ1-2; 9 bases map to TRBD1. The junction had 6 bases not matched to a gene; V was cut back by 4 bases and J by 2 bases. Germline V lookup: CDR1 SGHNT, CDR2 YYREEE (reference sequence). The CDR3 has 15 residues. Incomplete CDR3 DNA: TGTGCCAGCAGCCCTAGGACAGGGGAAAACTATGGC. It specifies CASSPRTGENYG. The entire CDR3 protein reads CASSPRTGENYGYTF.

This clone showed up many times. The CDR3 is cut off 3 residues early in the read; its end comes from the germline J gene. This rearrangement joins TRBV7-2 to TRBJ2-1; TRBD1 matches at 9 bases. Germline CDR1 is SGHTA and CDR2 is FQGNSA. This CDR3 spans 13 amino acids. The V and J ends lost 8 bases and 9 bases, in that order; junction bases with no gene match: 8. The sequenced CDR3 bases are TGTGCCAGCTCCCGGGACAGGGAGGGTGAG. It specifies CASSRDREGE. The entire CDR3 protein is CASSRDREGEQFF.

There are many counts of this clone. From the germline J gene comes the end of the CDR3, since the read stops 3 residues before it. The chain recombines TRBV2 with TRBJ1-1; D uncertain. CDR3 length: 13 residues. Trimming removed 6 bases at V and 3 bases at J, with 11 bases between. In germline, CDR1 is SNHLY, CDR2 FYNNEI. CDR3 protein: CASRLQLYTEAFF. The DNA read from the CDR3 is TGTGCCAGCAGATTACAGTTATACACTGAA.

Many counts were recorded for this clone. The read gets to within 3 residues of the CDR3 end, and the germline J gene fills in the rest. The chain joins TRBV5-5 to TRBJ1-1, with no clear D. V lost 2 bases and J lost 4, with 9 bases in between. Per the germline V gene, CDR1 is SGHKS and CDR2 is YYEKEE (reference sequence). The CDR3 sequence is 13 residues long. The part of the CDR3 DNA that was read is TGTGCCAGCAGCTTTCAGTTGAGCACTGAA. Translation gives CASSFQLSTE. The entire CDR3 reads CASSFQLSTEAFF.

This clone was counted between two and nine times. The missing CDR3 end, 3 residues past where the read stops, is filled in from the germline J gene. This chain uses TRBV19 with TRBJ1-1; 9 nucleotides agree with TRBD1. The germline CDR1 and CDR2 sequences are LNHDA and SQIVND (reference sequence). V lost 2 bases to trimming and J lost 5 bases; unmatched junction nucleotides: 6. This CDR3 comprises 15 residues. CDR3 bases read: TGTGCCAGTAGTATAAGGGGACAGGGAGGGACTGAA. It translates to CASSIRGQGGTE. The whole CDR3 sequence reads CASSIRGQGGTEAFF.

This clone came up a few times. The CDR3 goes on 3 residues after the read ends, and that part is filled in from the germline J gene. V is TRBV7-2 and J is TRBJ2-2; weak D call: TRBD1 (6 bases). Germline V gene sequence: CDR1 SGHTA, CDR2 FQGNSA. This CDR3 spans 15 amino acids. The CDR3 spells CASSNTGTRNEKLFF. Partial CDR3 DNA: TGTGCCAGCAGCAATACCGGGACAAGGAATGAAAAG.

In its sample, this clone was seen many times. The read falls 3 residues short of the CDR3 end, and the missing part is taken from the germline J gene. This chain links TRBV11-2 with TRBJ2-2, with TRBD1 identical over 10 bases. The V gene's germline CDR1 is SGHAT and CDR2 FQNNGV. The junction had 4 bases not matched to a gene; V was cut back by 6 bases and J by 3 bases. CDR3 length equals 15 residues. CDR3 in amino acids: CASSRDRGDTGELFF. The CDR3 bases that were read are TGTGCCAGCAGTCGGGACAGGGGCGACACCGGGGAG. Together with reference TRBV11-2 and TRBJ2-2, the CDR3 gives the full variable domain: EAGVAQSPRYKIIEKRQSVAFWCNPISGHATLYWYQQILGQGPKLLIQFQNNGVVDDSQLPKDRFSAERLKGVDSTLKIQPAKLEDSAVYLCASSRDRGDTGELFFGEGSRLTVL.

This clone was found many times. The read gets to within 3 residues of the CDR3 end, and the germline J gene fills in the rest. The J gene is TRBJ2-3, the V gene TRBV20-1; D possibly corresponds to TRBD1 (5 bases). Germline V gene data show CDR1 as DFQATT and CDR2 as SNEGSKA (reference sequence). V lost 3 bases and J lost 1, with 17 bases in between. The CDR3 has 16 residues. The part of the CDR3 DNA that was read is TGCAGTGCTAGTTGGGCAGGGCTCTCAGGCACAGATACG. This codes for CSASWAGLSGTDT. The full-length CDR3 reads as CSASWAGLSGTDTQYF.

This clone was counted many times. The read gets to within 3 residues of the CDR3 end, and the germline J gene fills in the rest. The chain combines TRBV19 with TRBJ2-1; D gene unclear. CDR3 size: 12 residues. Per germline, CDR1 LNHDA and CDR2 SQIVND (reference sequence). V lost 7 bases to trimming and J lost 4 bases, with 8 bases between them. The CDR3 sequence: CASTNSYNEQFF. Incomplete CDR3 DNA: TGTGCCAGTACTAACTCTTACAATGAG.

This clone was counted many times. With the read ending 3 residues before the CDR3 end, the germline J gene is used to fill in that end. The chain combines TRBV28 with TRBJ1-6, with 9 bases that match TRBD1. The CDR3 length is 16 residues. The ends lost 5 bases at V and 4 bases at J; junction bases unmatched: 6. Germline CDR1 MDHEN, CDR2 SYDVKM. The CDR3 loop reads CASSITGGRYNSPLHF. The CDR3 bases that were read are TGTGCCAGCAGTATCACAGGGGGCCGGTATAATTCACCC.

This clone was recorded a few times. An end of the junction differs from the germline gene, which may be a read error. Here the CDR3 reads CACSVPGQSYNSPLFF. CDR3 bases read: TGTGCCTGTAGTGTCCCGGGACAGTCCTATAATTCACCG. V usage is TRBV19 and J usage is TRBJ2-2, with 7 bases matching TRBD1. The missing CDR3 end, 3 residues past where the read stops, is filled in from the germline J gene. The length of the CDR3 is 16 residues. Germline assignment: CDR1 LNHDA and CDR2 SQIVND (reference sequence). Looking up the rest from reference TRBV19 and TRBJ2-2 gives the full variable domain: DGGITQSPKYLFRKEGQNVTLSCEQNLNHDAMYWYRQDPGQGLRLIYYSQIVNDFQKGDIAEGYSVSREKKESFPLTVTSAQKNPTAFYLCACSVPGQSYNSPLFFGEGSRLTVL.

This clone was seen many times. The sequenced fragment ends 3 residues before the CDR3 boundary, so the rest is inferred from the germline J gene. This chain links TRBV28 with TRBJ1-2, with a weak D call TRBD1 (5 bases). The CDR3 runs to 13 residues. Germline loops: CDR1 MDHEN, CDR2 SYDVKM. Trimming stripped 5 bases from V and 5 bases from J, with 12 bases between. CDR3 residues: CASSAGVRYGYTF. Partial CDR3 DNA: TGTGCCAGCAGTGCGGGGGTAAGGTATGGC.